These 12 T cell receptor beta chains share one sample of origin, sequenced in a study of blood T cell repertoires in COVID-19. TCRdb's copy holds only in-frame clones and misses some; the assay was immunoSEQ multiplex PCR. This table holds about 300,000 clones, around 82% found once. Sequenced sample: peripheral blood. Receptors were obtained from a woman aged 45 to 65 with acute or convalescent COVID-19.

The V and J genes are TRBV6-6 and TRBJ2-2, with no clear D. This CDR3 is 13 amino acids long. Between the trimmed V and J ends, which lost 1 base and 3 bases, there was a span of 3 bases. Germline V gene lookup returns CDR1 MNHNY and CDR2 SVGAGI (reference sequence). The CDR3: CASSYFDTGELFF. As DNA, the CDR3 is TGTGCCAGCAGTTACTTCGACACCGGGGAGCTGTTTTTT.

V gene TRBV4-2 combines with J gene TRBJ1-3, with D unresolved. The CDR3 loop spans 16 amino acids. V was pared by 1 base and J by 4 bases, with 14 bases between. CDR1 LGHNA and CDR2 YNFKEQ come from the germline V gene. The CDR3 protein is CASSQAAQASGNTIYF. DNA of the CDR3: TGTGCCAGCAGCCAAGCGGCCCAGGCATCCGGAAACACCATATATTTT.

V is TRBV20-1 and J is TRBJ2-7, with D perhaps matching TRBD2 (5 bases). The germline V gene encodes CDR1 DFQATT and CDR2 SNEGSKA (reference sequence). CDR3 length equals 16 residues. V was cut by 3 bases and J by 5 bases, with 23 bases left in between. CDR3 residues: CSASEDSKRFLDEQYF. The CDR3 bases are TGCAGTGCTAGTGAGGACTCAAAACGGTTTCTGGACGAGCAGTACTTC.

V is TRBV10-3 and J is TRBJ1-5; D perhaps matches TRBD1 (5 bases). Trimming pared 3 bases from V and 2 bases from J, leaving 8 bases between. The CDR3 sequence is 14 residues long. The germline V gene encodes CDR1 ENHRY and CDR2 SYGVKD. CDR3 sequence: CAISDRAGNQPQHF. DNA for the CDR3: TGTGCCATCAGTGACAGGGCGGGCAATCAGCCCCAGCATTTT.

This clone was seen only a few times. V is TRBV27 and J is TRBJ2-7; possible D gene TRBD1, 6 bases. The CDR3 is 14 amino acids. V lost 6 bases, J lost 2 bases, and 14 bases lay in between. Germline V CDR1 and CDR2: MNHEY, SMNVEV (reference sequence). CDR3 residues: CASRPQGIPYEQYF. DNA of the CDR3: TGTGCCAGCAGGCCACAGGGAATCCCCTACGAGCAGTACTTC.

The chain is built from TRBV6-5 and TRBJ2-3, with unresolved D. From germline, CDR1 is MNHEY and CDR2 SVGAGI. The CDR3 spans 14 residues. V was clipped by 2 bases and J by 0 bases, with 6 bases between them. The CDR3 loop is CASSYADSTDTQYF. The CDR3 DNA reads TGTGCCAGCAGTTACGCAGATAGCACAGATACGCAGTATTTT.

The chain's CDR3 is CASSQDRGGTEAFF. CDR3 sequence (DNA): TGTGCCAGCTCACAAGACAGGGGCGGCACTGAAGCTTTCTTT. The chain links TRBV18 to TRBJ1-1; 8 bases line up with TRBD1. The trim removed 4 bases at V and 4 bases at J, leaving 5 bases unmatched. The germline gives CDR1 KGHSH, CDR2 LQKENI. There are 14 residues in the CDR3.

The rearrangement uses TRBV2 and TRBJ1-3; D is ambiguous. CDR3 length: 16 amino acids. Germline values: CDR1 SNHLY, CDR2 FYNNEI. V was pared by 4 bases and J by 4 bases, with 17 bases between. The CDR3 sequence: CASSAERPSGGNTIYF. The DNA for the CDR3 is TGTGCCAGCAGTGCAGAACGGCCGTCGGGGGGAAACACCATATATTTT.

The chain joins TRBV19 to TRBJ1-5, with D perhaps matching TRBD1 (5 bases). Deletions cut 6 bases from V and 2 bases from J, with 14 bases between. The CDR3 length is 15 residues. Per the germline V gene, CDR1 is LNHDA and CDR2 is SQIVND (reference sequence). CDR3 amino acids: CASRNQGGGNQPQHF. CDR3 nucleotides: TGTGCCAGTAGGAACCAGGGAGGAGGCAATCAGCCCCAGCATTTT.

V is TRBV27 and J is TRBJ1-1, with D tentatively TRBD1 (6 bases). CDR3 length: 14 residues. The germline CDR1 and CDR2 sequences are MNHEY and SMNVEV (reference sequence). V was pared by 3 bases and J by 0 bases, with 8 bases between. CDR3 loop: CASSFGGMNTEAFF. The CDR3 DNA sequence: TGTGCCAGCAGTTTTGGGGGCATGAACACTGAAGCTTTCTTT.

The chain joins TRBV5-4 to TRBJ1-5; D is perhaps TRBD1 (6 bases). V lost 4 bases and J lost 6, with 8 bases in between. The CDR3 is 12 amino acids. Germline V gene lookup returns CDR1 SGHNT and CDR2 YYREEE (reference sequence). This CDR3 reads CASSLQGQPQHF. The CDR3 coding sequence is TGTGCCAGCAGCCTACAGGGTCAGCCCCAGCATTTT.

This chain joins TRBV5-4 and TRBJ1-2; 7 bases agree with TRBD1. Germline CDR1 and CDR2: SGHNT and YYREEE (reference sequence). This CDR3 region has 15 residues. Trimming took 1 base from V and 5 from J; bases not matched to a gene: 8. The CDR3 here is CASSLSRDSEYGYTF. CDR3 bases: TGTGCCAGCAGCTTGTCACGGGACAGCGAGTATGGCTACACCTTC. Variable domain in full (rest from reference TRBV5-4 and TRBJ1-2): ETGVTQSPTHLIKTRGQQVTLRCSSQSGHNTVSWYQQALGQGPQFIFQYYREEENGRGNFPPRFSGLQFPNYSSELNVNALELDDSALYLCASSLSRDSEYGYTFGSGTRLTVV.